The 19 T cell receptor beta chains reported below all come from one sample, sequenced in a study of beta chain features in type 1 diabetes. Regarding the study as a whole: Patients with Type 1 diabetes showed moderately but significantly shorter TCRB CDR3s in all four CD4+ subsets.

Expressed TCRB transcripts got sequenced, as all isolated RNA was reverse transcribed. The repertoire was sequenced with immunoSEQ multiplex PCR; TCRdb's copy has only in-frame clones and lacks some. This sample has some 150,000 clones, with about 9% found just once. Their recognized antigens are unknown. The specimen was central memory CD4+ T cells from blood. The receptor set was obtained from a woman in her thirties with type 1 diabetes.

This clone was observed a few times. The chain is built from TRBV5-6 and TRBJ2-1; D is uncertain. The CDR3 is made up of 17 amino acids. V lost 2 bases to trimming and J lost 0 bases, with 15 bases between them. Germline loops: CDR1 SGHDT, CDR2 YYEEEE. CDR3 nucleotide sequence: TGTGCCAGCAGCTTACCCGGTTCTCCCTCCTCCTACAATGAGCAGTTCTTC. Its translation is CASSLPGSPSSYNEQFF.

This clone was recorded a few times. The CDR3 nucleotides are TGTGCCAGCATCTCCTCATCCGGTAGCTCTGGGGCCAACGTCCTGACTTTC. It specifies CASISSSGSSGANVLTF. The genes are TRBV25-1 and TRBJ2-6, with unresolved D. The germline CDR1 and CDR2 sequences are MGHDK and SYGVNS. The CDR3 totals 17 residues. V gave up 7 bases and J gave up 0 bases, with 16 bases separating them.

In this sample, this clone turned up a few times. The chain couples TRBV18 to TRBJ2-7; the match to TRBD1 covers 7 bases. With V trimmed by 3 bases and J by 3 bases, 5 bases remained unmatched. CDR1 and CDR2 from the germline V gene are KGHSH and LQKENI. The CDR3 runs to 14 residues. CDR3 residues: CASSPLDRDYEQYF. Written as DNA, the CDR3 is TGTGCCAGCTCACCTCTTGACAGGGACTACGAGCAGTACTTC.

The gene calls are TRBV9 and TRBJ2-7, with 7 bases identical to TRBD1. The CDR3 extends over 14 amino acids. Germline CDR1 and CDR2: SGDLS and YYNGEE. After removal of 2 bases from V and 4 bases from J, the junction contained 6 bases not matched to a gene. CDR3 region: CASSVGPGGYEQYF. CDR3 bases: TGTGCCAGCAGCGTGGGACCAGGGGGTTACGAGCAGTACTTC.

In this sample, this clone turned up a few times. The chain joins TRBV7-9 to TRBJ2-3; 8 bases map to TRBD1. Per germline, CDR1 SEHNR and CDR2 FQNEAQ (reference sequence). The junction had 8 bases not matched to a gene; V was cut back by 5 bases and J by 1 base. The CDR3 length is 16 residues. The CDR3 loop reads CASSVGGQAGTDTQYF. In DNA form, the CDR3 reads TGTGCCAGCAGCGTTGGGGGACAGGCCGGCACAGATACGCAGTATTTT.

This clone was picked up a small number of times. The CDR3 nucleotides are TGTGCCAGCAGCGTAGGACAGCCTATTAAAGATACGCAGTATTTT. This codes for CASSVGQPIKDTQYF. The chain couples TRBV11-2 to TRBJ2-3, with D possibly TRBD1 on 6 matching bases. Trimming left V 5 bases short and J 5 bases short, with 17 bases between. Germline CDR1 is SGHAT and CDR2 is FQNNGV. This CDR3 contains 15 residues. Based on the CDR3 plus reference TRBV11-2 and TRBJ2-3, the full variable domain is EAGVAQSPRYKIIEKRQSVAFWCNPISGHATLYWYQQILGQGPKLLIQFQNNGVVDDSQLPKDRFSAERLKGVDSTLKIQPAKLEDSAVYLCASSVGQPIKDTQYFGPGTRLTVL.

The rearrangement joins TRBV11-2 to TRBJ2-3; the match to TRBD2 covers 10 bases. Germline loops: CDR1 SGHAT, CDR2 FQNNGV. V shed 4 bases and J 2 bases; nucleotides not matched to a gene: 6. The CDR3 covers 16 residues. This chain's CDR3 is CASSYLAGGSTDTQYF. CDR3 DNA sequence: TGTGCCAGCAGCTATTTAGCGGGAGGTTCCACAGATACGCAGTATTTT.

For this clone: This same CDR3 is encoded by further DNA sequences in the sample. The J gene is TRBJ2-1, the V gene TRBV5-4; 10 bases line up with TRBD2. Trimming at V came to 0 bases and at J to 5 bases, leaving 2 bases not matched to a gene. In germline, CDR1 is SGHNT, CDR2 YYREEE (reference sequence). The CDR3 totals 15 residues. CDR3 residues: CASSLALAGDNEQFF. CDR3 bases: TGTGCCAGCAGCTTGGCGCTAGCGGGGGACAATGAGCAGTTCTTC.

This clone turned up a few times. The chain links TRBV15 to TRBJ2-5; 7 nucleotides line up with TRBD1. Germline CDR1 is LNHNV and CDR2 is YYDKDF (reference sequence). Trimming at V came to 2 bases and at J to 1 base, leaving 4 bases not matched to a gene. The CDR3 has 15 residues. The CDR3 loop is CATSRSDRAQETQYF. CDR3 DNA sequence: TGTGCCACCAGCAGATCCGACAGGGCCCAAGAGACCCAGTACTTC.

This clone was counted between two and nine times. This sequence joins TRBV5-1 and TRBJ2-3; D unclear. The CDR3 is 13 residues long. Germline-derived CDR1 and CDR2 are SGHRS and YFSETQ. V lost 4 bases to trimming and J lost 2 bases, with 8 bases between them. The CDR3: CASSRRDTDTQYF. The CDR3 nucleotides are TGCGCCAGCAGCCGCCGCGACACAGATACGCAGTATTTT.

The V and J genes are TRBV30 and TRBJ1-1; TRBD1 is a possible D gene (5 bases). Germline lookup yields CDR1 GTSNPN and CDR2 SVGIG (reference sequence). V was shortened by 2 bases and J by 4 bases, with 11 bases between the two germline ends. The CDR3 is made up of 13 amino acids. CDR3 in DNA: TGTGCCTGGAGTAAAGTCAGGGCCACTGAAGCTTTCTTT. It specifies CAWSKVRATEAFF.

J is TRBJ2-1 and V is TRBV19; no reliable D call. Germline V gene lookup returns CDR1 LNHDA and CDR2 SQIVND (reference sequence). The CDR3 is 13 amino acids. V was cut by 2 bases and J by 3 bases, with 5 bases left in between. The CDR3 here is CASSIKRYNEQFF. As DNA, the CDR3 is TGTGCCAGTAGTATAAAGCGCTACAATGAGCAGTTCTTC. Looking up the rest from reference TRBV19 and TRBJ2-1 gives the full variable domain: DGGITQSPKYLFRKEGQNVTLSCEQNLNHDAMYWYRQDPGQGLRLIYYSQIVNDFQKGDIAEGYSVSREKKESFPLTVTSAQKNPTAFYLCASSIKRYNEQFFGPGTRLTVL.

This clone was counted only a few times. J is TRBJ1-2 and V is TRBV28; D might be TRBD1 (6 bases). Trimming shortened V by 3 bases and J by 3 bases, and 11 bases separated the two germline ends. The CDR3 extends over 14 amino acids. Germline V gives CDR1 MDHEN, CDR2 SYDVKM. The CDR3 spells CASSFQGQDYGYTF. The CDR3 nucleotides are TGTGCCAGCAGTTTTCAGGGGCAGGACTATGGCTACACCTTC.

The V gene is TRBV29-1, the J gene TRBJ1-1; no firm D call. Germline V lookup: CDR1 SQVTM, CDR2 ANQGSEA. Trimming pared 6 bases from V and 0 bases from J, leaving 11 bases between. The CDR3 loop spans 13 amino acids. The CDR3, as DNA: TGCAGCGTCGCGGGCCGTATGAACACTGAAGCTTTCTTT. Protein sequence: CSVAGRMNTEAFF. Variable domain in full (rest from reference TRBV29-1 and TRBJ1-1): SAVISQKPSRDICQRGTSLTIQCQVDSQVTMMFWYRQQPGQSLTLIATANQGSEATYESGFVIDKFPISRPNLTFSTLTVSNMSPEDSSIYLCSVAGRMNTEAFFGQGTRLTVV.

V and J are TRBV11-3 and TRBJ2-7; 9 bases line up with TRBD1. The V gene's germline CDR1 is SGHNT and CDR2 YENEEA. The CDR3 runs to 13 residues. V shed 7 bases and J 6 bases; nucleotides not matched to a gene: 7. The CDR3 DNA is TGTGCCAGCACGGGGACAGGGTTTCCCGAGCAGTACTTC. It yields the protein CASTGTGFPEQYF.

In nucleotides, the CDR3 is TGTGCCAGCAGCGAACTCCCTAGCGGGGCCGTCCAAGAGACCCAGTACTTC. The encoded protein is CASSELPSGAVQETQYF. This chain joins TRBV7-2 and TRBJ2-5, with 9 bases identical to TRBD2. The junction had 11 bases not matched to a gene; V was cut back by 5 bases and J by 1 base. Per germline, CDR1 SGHTA and CDR2 FQGNSA. The CDR3 length is 17 residues.

This clone came up a few times. The chain combines TRBV5-1 with TRBJ2-1; 8 nucleotides match TRBD1. With 4 bases clipped from V and 7 bases from J, the junction kept 7 bases outside the gene matches. This CDR3 spans 14 amino acids. The germline V gene has CDR1 SGHRS and CDR2 YFSETQ. The CDR3 protein is CASSMDRVQNEQFF. The CDR3 coding sequence is TGCGCCAGCAGCATGGACAGGGTTCAAAATGAGCAGTTCTTC.

This clone was counted between two and nine times. This chain uses TRBV4-1 with TRBJ1-5, with a tentative D call TRBD1 (5 bases). Deletions cut 0 bases from V and 9 bases from J, with 15 bases between. The CDR3 loop spans 15 amino acids. The germline V gene has CDR1 MGHRA and CDR2 YSYEKL. The CDR3 here is CASSQEYSGGGPQHF. In nucleotides, the CDR3 is TGCGCCAGCAGCCAAGAATATTCCGGGGGGGGGCCCCAGCATTTT.

The V and J genes are TRBV30 and TRBJ1-1; D is uncertain. There are 14 residues in the CDR3. In germline, CDR1 is GTSNPN, CDR2 SVGIG (reference sequence). The ends were cut back, 0 bases at V and 2 bases at J, with 10 bases in the middle. CDR3 sequence: CAWSVLQDNTEAFF. The CDR3 DNA follows: TGTGCCTGGAGTGTACTGCAGGATAACACTGAAGCTTTCTTT.